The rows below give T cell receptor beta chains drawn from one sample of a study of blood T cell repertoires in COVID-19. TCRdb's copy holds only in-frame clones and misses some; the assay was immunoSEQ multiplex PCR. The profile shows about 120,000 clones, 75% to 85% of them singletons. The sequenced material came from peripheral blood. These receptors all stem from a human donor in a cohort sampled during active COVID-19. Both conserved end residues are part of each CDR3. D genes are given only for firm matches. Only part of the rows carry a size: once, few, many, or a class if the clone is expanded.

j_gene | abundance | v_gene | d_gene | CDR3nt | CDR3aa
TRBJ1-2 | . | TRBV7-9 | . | TGTGCCAGTAACTCAGGGTTAAGTGGCTACACCTTC | CASNSGLSGYTF
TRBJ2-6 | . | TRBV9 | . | TGTGCCAGCAGTAAGGGGCAGGCCCCAAGAGGGGCCAACGTCCTGACTTTC | CASSKGQAPRGANVLTF
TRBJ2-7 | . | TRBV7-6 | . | TGTGCCAGCAGCGTCGGGGGACCCTACGAGCAGTACTTC | CASSVGGPYEQYF
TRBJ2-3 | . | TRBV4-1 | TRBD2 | TGCGCCAGCAGCCAATCAGTCAAGGTGGCGGGAGCGAAAGATACGCAGTATTTT | CASSQSVKVAGAKDTQYF
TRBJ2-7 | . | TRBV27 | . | TGTGCCAGCAGTTTGTTGGCGGGGGCTAACTACGAGCAGTACTTC | CASSLLAGANYEQYF
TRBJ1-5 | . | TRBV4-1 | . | TGCGCCAGCAGCCAAGATAGGGGGTGGCAGCCCCAGCATTTT | CASSQDRGWQPQHF
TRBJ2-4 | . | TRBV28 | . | TGTGCCAGCAGTTTGACGGGGGACCCCAAAAACATTCAGTACTTC | CASSLTGDPKNIQYF
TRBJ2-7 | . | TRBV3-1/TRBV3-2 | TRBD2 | TGTGCCAGCCAAATAGGGTTAGCGGGCTCCTACGAGCAGTACTTC | CASQIGLAGSYEQYF
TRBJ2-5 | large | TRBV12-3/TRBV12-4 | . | TGTGCCAGCAGTTTTGAGGAGACCCAGTACTTC | CASSFEETQYF
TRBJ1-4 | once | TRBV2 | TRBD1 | TGTGCCAGCAGTGGAATACAGGGGGCGGATGAAAAACTGTTTTTT | CASSGIQGADEKLFF
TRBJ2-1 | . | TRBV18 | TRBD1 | TGTGCCAGCTCAGGAAACAGGGGCTTACTGAATGAGCAGTTCTTC | CASSGNRGLLNEQFF
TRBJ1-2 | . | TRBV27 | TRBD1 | TGTGCCAGCAGTCCCCGGGACAGGGCTTCCTATGGCTACACCTTC | CASSPRDRASYGYTF
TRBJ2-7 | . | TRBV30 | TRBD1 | TGTGCCTGGAGTACCAGACAGGGCGGGTGGGAGCAGTACTTC | CAWSTRQGGWEQYF
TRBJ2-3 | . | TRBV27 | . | TGTGCCAGCAGTTTATCCCAGGCAACAGATACGCAGTATTTT | CASSLSQATDTQYF
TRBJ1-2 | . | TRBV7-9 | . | TGTGCCACGGACCCCAAGGAGGGAGTCTTCCCGGGCTACACCTTC | CATDPKEGVFPGYTF
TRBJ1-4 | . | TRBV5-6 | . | TGTGCCAGCAGCTTGGTGGTGGGAGCAACTAATGAAAAACTGTTTTTT | CASSLVVGATNEKLFF
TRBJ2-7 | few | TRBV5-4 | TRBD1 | TGTGCCAGCAGCTTCACAGGGGAAGAGCAGTACTTC | CASSFTGEEQYF
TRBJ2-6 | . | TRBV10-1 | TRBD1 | TGCGCACCCGGGACAGGATCTTCTGGGGCCAACGTCCTGACTTTC | CAPGTGSSGANVLTF
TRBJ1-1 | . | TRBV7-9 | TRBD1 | TGTGCCAGCAGGTCCGGGACAGGGGGAATATTGAACACTGAAGCTTTCTTT | CASRSGTGGILNTEAFF
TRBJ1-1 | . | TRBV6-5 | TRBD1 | TGTGCCAGCAGGCGGGGACAGGAGAACACTGAAGCTTTCTTT | CASRRGQENTEAFF
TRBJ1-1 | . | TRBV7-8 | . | TGTGCCAGCAGCTTTCGGTCAAAGAACACTGAAGCTTTCTTT | CASSFRSKNTEAFF
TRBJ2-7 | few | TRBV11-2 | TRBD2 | TGTGCCAGCAGCTTAGCGGCGGGGGGTTCCTACGAGCAGTACTTC | CASSLAAGGSYEQYF
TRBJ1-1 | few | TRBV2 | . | TGTGCCAGCAAACACGCTGAAGCTTTCTTT | CASKHAEAFF
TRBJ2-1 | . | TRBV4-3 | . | TGCGCCAGCAGCCAAGATGGCGCTCAGGCCTACAATGAGCAGTTCTTC | CASSQDGAQAYNEQFF
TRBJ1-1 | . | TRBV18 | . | TGTGCCAGCTCACTATTAGGAGTTATGAACACTGAAGCTTTCTTT | CASSLLGVMNTEAFF
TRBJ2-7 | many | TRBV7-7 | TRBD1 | TGTGCTAGCAGTCCCGGACAGGGTTCGCTCCAGTACTTC | CASSPGQGSLQYF
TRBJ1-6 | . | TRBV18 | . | TGTGCCAGCTCAACATACAGGGCAGGATCACCCCTCCACTTT | CASSTYRAGSPLHF
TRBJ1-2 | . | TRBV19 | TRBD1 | TGTGCCAGTAGTATCGGGACAGGGCCAGGAGGCTACACCTTC | CASSIGTGPGGYTF
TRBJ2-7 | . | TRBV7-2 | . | TGTGCCAGCAGCACGGCGACGTGGAGCTCCTACGAGCAGTACTTC | CASSTATWSSYEQYF
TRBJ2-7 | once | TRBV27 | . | TGTGCCAGCAGTTCGCCCAGGGGCAGAGAGTACTTC | CASSSPRGREYF
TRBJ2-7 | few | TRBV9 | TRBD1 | TGTGCCAGCAGCGGAGCCACTGGGGGACAGGGGGACTACAGGGTGCAGTACTTC | CASSGATGGQGDYRVQYF
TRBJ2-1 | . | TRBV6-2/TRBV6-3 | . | TGTGCCAGCAGTCCAGTAGGGGGGGCTAGCACGGAGAACAATGAGCAGTTCTTC | CASSPVGGASTENNEQFF
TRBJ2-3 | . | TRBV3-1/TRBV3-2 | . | TGTGCCAGCAGTCCCGTCGGGGTGGGAACAGATACGCAGTATTTT | CASSPVGVGTDTQYF
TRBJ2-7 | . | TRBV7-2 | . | TGTGCCAGCAGCCCAGACTACGGCGAGCAGTACTTC | CASSPDYGEQYF
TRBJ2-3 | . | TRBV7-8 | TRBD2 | TGTGCCAGCAGCCCGTGGGAGGGGCCAGATACGCAGTATTTT | CASSPWEGPDTQYF
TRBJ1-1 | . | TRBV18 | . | TGTGCCAGCTCCGATAGGGGGTCGAACACTGAAGCTTTCTTT | CASSDRGSNTEAFF
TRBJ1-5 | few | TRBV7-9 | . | TGTGCCAGCAGCTTAGAACCAGGGGAGCAGCCCCAGCATTTT | CASSLEPGEQPQHF
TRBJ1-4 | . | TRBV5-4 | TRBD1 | TGTGCCAGCAGCTTGGAAGGGACAGGGGGTGAAAAACTGTTTTTT | CASSLEGTGGEKLFF
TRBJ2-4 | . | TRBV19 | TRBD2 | TGTGCCAGTAGTGGGCGGGGGGCCGCGGACATTCAGTACTTC | CASSGRGAADIQYF
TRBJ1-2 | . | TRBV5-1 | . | TGCGCCAGCAGCTTGGCCGGGGGGCGGGATGGCTACACCTTC | CASSLAGGRDGYTF
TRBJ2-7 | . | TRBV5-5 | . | TGTGCCAGCAGCTTGGAGCTAGGGGCCCAATCCCCCTACGAGCAGTACTTC | CASSLELGAQSPYEQYF
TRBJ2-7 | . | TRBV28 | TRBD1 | TGTGCCAGCAGTCGTGGTCCGGGACAGAGCAAATACGAGCAGTACTTC | CASSRGPGQSKYEQYF
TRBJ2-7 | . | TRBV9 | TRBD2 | TGTGCCAGCAGCGCGAGCGGGGGCTCCTACGAGCAGTACTTC | CASSASGGSYEQYF
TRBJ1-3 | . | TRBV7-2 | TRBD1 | TGTGCCAGCAGCCCATTTGGGACAGATACTGGAAACACCATATATTTT | CASSPFGTDTGNTIYF
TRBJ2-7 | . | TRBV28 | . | TGTGCCAGCAGGACCGGGATCTCCTACGAGCAGTACTTC | CASRTGISYEQYF
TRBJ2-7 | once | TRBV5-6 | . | TGTGCCAGCAGCCCTGCGGGCGGCTCCTACGAGCAGTACTTC | CASSPAGGSYEQYF
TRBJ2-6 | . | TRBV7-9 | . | TGTGCCAGCACCCTTTGGGACTTGACTGGGGCCAACGTCCTGACTTTC | CASTLWDLTGANVLTF
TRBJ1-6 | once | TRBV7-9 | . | TGTGCCAGCAGCTTAGGACCGAGGAATTCACCCCTCCACTTT | CASSLGPRNSPLHF
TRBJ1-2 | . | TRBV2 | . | TGTGCCAGCCACAGGTCTAACTATGGCTACACCTTC | CASHRSNYGYTF
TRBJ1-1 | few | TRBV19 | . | TGTGCCAGCCGAATGGGGCAGGGATTAATCACTGAAGCTTTCTTT | CASRMGQGLITEAFF
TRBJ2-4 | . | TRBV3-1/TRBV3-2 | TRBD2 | TGTGCCAGCAGCCAACAGACGCGGGGGGGCCTGAACATTCAGTACTTC | CASSQQTRGGLNIQYF
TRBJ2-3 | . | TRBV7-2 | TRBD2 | TGTGCCAGCAGGCCGGGGGGTGCTACAGATACGCAGTATTTT | CASRPGGATDTQYF